Each of the 17 T cell receptor beta chains below was sequenced from the same sample in a study of blood T cell repertoires in COVID-19. The method was immunoSEQ multiplex PCR; TCRdb's version includes in-frame clones alone and lacks a portion of them. The sample lists a few hundred thousand clones, around 82% occurring once. The sequencing sample was made of PBMCs or T cells enriched from blood (not recorded which). All receptors derive from a young man with acute COVID-19.

The genes are TRBV3-1 (or the pseudogene TRBV3-2) and TRBJ2-4; the D gene is possibly TRBD2 (7 bases). Trimming cost V 4 bases and J 6 bases, with 13 bases left between them. The CDR3 loop spans 14 amino acids. Germline V lookup: CDR1 LGHDT, CDR2 YNNKEL (reference sequence). The CDR3 region is CASSPGGQPNIQYF. The DNA for the CDR3 is TGTGCCAGCAGCCCCGGGGGGCAGCCAAACATTCAGTACTTC.

This chain uses TRBV4-1 with TRBJ2-7; TRBD2 matches at 8 bases. CDR1 and CDR2 from the germline V gene are MGHRA and YSYEKL. The CDR3 has 15 amino acids. V dropped 0 bases and J dropped 6; count of bases not matched to a gene: 7. CDR3 region: CASSQEVDSGVEQYF. CDR3 coding DNA: TGCGCCAGCAGCCAAGAAGTAGATAGCGGGGTCGAGCAGTACTTC.

In this sample, this clone turned up once. The chain uses TRBV7-3 and TRBJ2-1; 7 bases are a match to TRBD1. The trim removed 2 bases at V and 6 bases at J, leaving 7 bases unmatched. From germline, CDR1 is SGHTA and CDR2 FQGTGA. CDR3 size: 15 residues. The chain's CDR3 is CASSLDRAFSNEQFF. The DNA of the CDR3 is TGTGCCAGCAGCTTAGACAGGGCCTTTAGCAATGAGCAGTTCTTC.

This clone was counted only a few times. The gene calls are TRBV19 and TRBJ2-7; 8 bases agree with TRBD1. The CDR3 length is 15 residues. V shed 5 bases, J shed 4 bases, and the junction held 10 bases outside the gene matches. CDR1 is LNHDA and CDR2 is SQIVND in the germline V gene (reference sequence). The CDR3 loop reads CASSVTGTGPYEQYF. The DNA of the CDR3 is TGTGCCAGTAGTGTGACCGGGACAGGACCTTACGAGCAGTACTTC.

The V gene is TRBV10-3, the J gene TRBJ2-3; 10 nucleotides align to TRBD2. The CDR3 sequence is 16 residues long. Germline V gives CDR1 ENHRY, CDR2 SYGVKD. Germline trimming cut 7 bases from V and 1 base from J; bases unmatched to any gene: 8. The CDR3, as DNA: TGTGCCATCAAGAGGGATGGGACTAGCGGCACAGATACGCAGTATTTT. It encodes CAIKRDGTSGTDTQYF.

V and J are TRBV7-3 and TRBJ1-1; possible D gene TRBD1, 5 bases. V lost 9 bases and J lost 3, with 14 bases in between. Looked up from germline, CDR1 is SGHTA and CDR2 is FQGTGA. There are 13 residues in the CDR3. CDR3 sequence reads: CASRTRGDTEAFF. The CDR3 nucleotides are TGTGCCAGTAGAACCCGGGGGGACACTGAAGCTTTCTTT.

The CDR3 sequence is CASRPGTDKNIQYF. The CDR3 DNA sequence: TGTGCCAGCAGGCCCGGGACAGACAAAAACATTCAGTACTTC. V gene TRBV5-4 combines with J gene TRBJ2-4; TRBD1 matches 7 bases. The CDR3 is 14 residues long. CDR1 SGHNT and CDR2 YYREEE come from the germline V gene (reference sequence). J was trimmed by 3 bases and V by 5 bases; bases with no gene match: 5. The full variable domain, rest sourced from reference TRBV5-4 and TRBJ2-4, is ETGVTQSPTHLIKTRGQQVTLRCSSQSGHNTVSWYQQALGQGPQFIFQYYREEENGRGNFPPRFSGLQFPNYSSELNVNALELDDSALYLCASRPGTDKNIQYFGAGTRLSVL.

This clone showed up just a few times. The CDR3 loop reads CASSLAGGARETQYF. The CDR3 DNA reads TGTGCCAGCAGCCTTGCCGGGGGGGCCCGGGAGACCCAGTACTTC. J is TRBJ2-5 and V is TRBV28, with TRBD2 matching 8 bases. The V segment lost 6 bases and the J segment 5 bases; nucleotides outside the gene matches: 11. CDR3 length: 15 residues. Germline values: CDR1 MDHEN, CDR2 SYDVKM.

The chain combines TRBV7-6 with TRBJ2-2; 10 bases agree with TRBD2. The ends lost 5 bases at V and 5 bases at J; junction bases unmatched: 11. Germline CDR1 and CDR2: SGHVS and FNYEAQ. The CDR3 has 17 residues. CDR3 sequence: CASSVRGLAGETGELFF. CDR3 nucleotides: TGTGCCAGCAGCGTACGTGGGCTAGCGGGGGAAACCGGGGAGCTGTTTTTT. Looking up the rest from reference TRBV7-6 and TRBJ2-2 gives the full variable domain: GAGVSQSPRYKVTKRGQDVALRCDPISGHVSLYWYRQALGQGPEFLTYFNYEAQQDKSGLPNDRFSAERPEGSISTLTIQRTEQRDSAMYRCASSVRGLAGETGELFFGEGSRLTVL.

The chain carries TRBV5-1 and TRBJ2-3; D is possibly TRBD2 (6 bases). Between the trimmed V and J ends, which lost 3 bases and 0 bases, there was a span of 8 bases. In germline, CDR1 is SGHRS, CDR2 YFSETQ. The CDR3 is made up of 14 amino acids. The CDR3 DNA follows: TGCGCCAGCAGCTGGAGGGGAAGCACAGATACGCAGTATTTT. Translated, it gives CASSWRGSTDTQYF.

This clone was counted a single time. The rearrangement links TRBV18 to TRBJ1-5; D perhaps matches TRBD1 (5 bases). This CDR3 spans 16 amino acids. Trimming stripped 2 bases from V and 8 bases from J, with 19 bases between. Per the germline V gene, CDR1 is KGHSH and CDR2 is LQKENI. The CDR3 sequence: CASSPSRAGLLEPQHF. The DNA for the CDR3 is TGTGCCAGCTCACCATCACGGGCGGGGCTACTTGAGCCCCAGCATTTT.

The sample holds a few counts of this clone. This sequence joins TRBV9 and TRBJ2-2; perhaps TRBD1 as D (5 bases). The CDR3 length is 16 residues. V lost 0 bases and J 6 bases, leaving 15 bases between the germline ends. Germline values: CDR1 SGDLS, CDR2 YYNGEE. Here the CDR3 DNA reads TGTGCCAGCAGCGTAGCTCCAGGGAAGGGGTCCGGGGAGCTGTTTTTT. It is translated as CASSVAPGKGSGELFF.

The chain couples TRBV6-5 to TRBJ1-2; D is unclear. Germline V gene sequence: CDR1 MNHEY, CDR2 SVGAGI. The V end was cut by 8 bases, the J end by 8 bases, with 18 bases between. The CDR3 extends over 13 amino acids. Written as DNA, the CDR3 is TGTGCCAGCGGGGAGCCCTCGGCTTGGGGCTACACCTTC. Translating gives CASGEPSAWGYTF.

The genes are TRBV3-1 (or the pseudogene TRBV3-2) and TRBJ2-3; TRBD1 matches 8 bases. V trimming: 4 bases; J trimming: 1 base; junction bases outside the gene matches: 4. The CDR3 runs to 15 residues. Germline CDR1 LGHDT, CDR2 YNNKEL (reference sequence). The CDR3 DNA reads TGTGCCAGCAGCCCTCGGGACAGGCGCACAGATACGCAGTATTTT. It is translated as CASSPRDRRTDTQYF.

Ten or more counts support this clone. Written as DNA, the CDR3 is TGTGCCAGTAGTAACCCCGGGACCTACGAGCAGTACTTC. Its protein is CASSNPGTYEQYF. The chain has TRBV19 and TRBJ2-7; a weak D match, TRBD2 (5 bases). This CDR3 has 13 amino acids. Germline V gives CDR1 LNHDA, CDR2 SQIVND (reference sequence). The ends were cut back, 4 bases at V and 2 bases at J, with 9 bases in the middle.

V is TRBV3-1 (or the pseudogene TRBV3-2) and J is TRBJ2-7; 7 positions agree with TRBD1. CDR1 is LGHDT, CDR2 YNNKEL, per germline (reference sequence). There are 15 residues in the CDR3. After removal of 4 bases from V and 4 bases from J, the junction contained 10 bases not matched to a gene. CDR3 in DNA: TGTGCCAGCAGCCTCCGCCTGGGACAGAATTACGAGCAGTACTTC. This codes for CASSLRLGQNYEQYF.

This chain uses TRBV11-3 with TRBJ1-2; D may be TRBD1 (6 bases). V dropped 3 bases and J dropped 2 bases, with 13 bases sitting between them. The germline gives CDR1 SGHNT, CDR2 YENEEA. The CDR3 runs 15 residues. This CDR3 is CASSLDSTSNYGYTF. CDR3 nucleotides: TGTGCCAGCAGCTTGGACAGCACCAGCAACTATGGCTACACCTTC. Combining the CDR3 with reference TRBV11-3 and TRBJ1-2 gives the whole variable domain EAGVVQSPRYKIIEKKQPVAFWCNPISGHNTLYWYLQNLGQGPELLIRYENEEAVDDSQLPKDRFSAERLKGVDSTLKIQPAELGDSAVYLCASSLDSTSNYGYTFGSGTRLTVV.